This TCR beta chain derives from a study of blood T cell repertoires in COVID-19. As for the study in general: Sites across the United States, Italy and Spain contributed samples from acute and convalescent COVID-19. T cells, B-cell-depleted T cells, or PBMCs provided the cDNA or gDNA that served as material.

In the authors' workflow: The assay estimated nucleated cells by amplifying reference gene primers. Sequencing was performed with immunoSEQ multiplex PCR; in TCRdb, only in-frame clones are kept and a portion is missing. V, J and clone size reflect that table, while D and trimming were determined from the DNA. The sample has approximately 130,000 clones; 75% to 90% are singletons. Between the trimmed V and J ends, which lost 5 bases and 1 base, there was a span of 3 bases. This CDR3 has 13 amino acids. The sample consisted of peripheral blood. The chain couples TRBV12-3 or TRBV12-4 to TRBJ2-6; D gene ambiguous. This TCR derives from a middle-aged man with active COVID-19. The CDR3 DNA reads as TGTGCCAGCAGTCCATCTGGGGCCAACGTCCTGACTTTC. Its translation: CASSPSGANVLTF.